The sequence of this TCR beta chain was determined in a study of cytomegalovirus exposure and HLA in healthy donors. About the research overall: The same platform as the approximately 700 first-cohort repertoires was used for the 100 to 150 validation repertoires, a later analysis reported. Study-level findings and limits: Three CMV-associated chains proved CMV antigen-specific in vitro. In the 120 or so validation repertoires, 94% of cluster scores exceeded 0, per a later analysis. Researchers catalogued under 200 TCR beta chains as cytomegalovirus-associated.

Clones were read by immunoSEQ multiplex PCR, and TCRdb kept only the in-frame ones, dropping some. Of approximately 170,000 clones listed, more than 80% were seen once; the top ten hold roughly 3%. The CDR3 totals 15 residues. Germline lookup yields CDR1 MNHNY and CDR2 SVGAGI (reference sequence). The V segment lost 7 bases and the J segment 4 bases; nucleotides outside the gene matches: 9. A remark on this clone: Its specificity is unknown.

V and J are TRBV6-6 and TRBJ2-3; 9 bases match TRBD1. The clonotype was recovered from a young woman in good health and CMV-seropositive. Source material: PBMCs. This CDR3 reads CASTGQGFLADTQYF. The CDR3 nucleotides are TGTGCCAGCACAGGACAGGGGTTTCTCGCAGATACGCAGTATTTT.